One and the same sample provided the 12 T cell receptor beta chains below, sequenced in a study of T cell clonality in common variable immunodeficiency. Produced via immunoSEQ multiplex PCR; TCRdb's table is partial and in-frame only. The sample contains 35,000 to 50,000 clones, none of them singletons. Sample: peripheral blood mononuclear cells. The receptors were sampled from a person aged 18 to 70 in good health.

This clone was observed many times. The missing CDR3 end, 3 residues past where the read stops, is filled in from the germline J gene. The chain joins TRBV9 to TRBJ1-1; tentatively, D is TRBD1 (5 bases). CDR3 length: 14 residues. Germline values: CDR1 SGDLS, CDR2 YYNGEE. Between the trimmed V and J ends, which lost 2 bases and 4 bases, there was a span of 12 bases. Incomplete CDR3 DNA: TGTGCCAGCAGCGTTCAGGGAAGTTCCACTGAA. Protein product: CASSVQGSSTE. From start to end, the CDR3 is CASSVQGSSTEAFF. Full variable domain (missing parts from reference TRBV9 and TRBJ1-1): DSGVTQTPKHLITATGQRVTLRCSPRSGDLSVYWYQQSLDQGLQFLIQYYNGEERAKGNILERFSAQQFPDLHSELNLSSLELGDSALYFCASSVQGSSTEAFFGQGTRLTVV.

This clone has at least ten counts. The read ends 3 residues shy of where the CDR3 ends; the end is completed using the germline J gene. This sequence joins TRBV19 and TRBJ1-6; D possibly corresponds to TRBD1 (5 bases). Germline V gene data show CDR1 as LNHDA and CDR2 as SQIVND (reference sequence). This CDR3 region has 15 residues. Trimming took 3 bases from V and 9 from J, leaving 15 bases between them. Here the CDR3 reads CASSMGGGMSSPLHF. The sequenced CDR3 bases are TGTGCCAGTAGTATGGGTGGGGGGATGAGTTCACCC. Together with reference TRBV19 and TRBJ1-6, the CDR3 gives the full variable domain: DGGITQSPKYLFRKEGQNVTLSCEQNLNHDAMYWYRQDPGQGLRLIYYSQIVNDFQKGDIAEGYSVSREKKESFPLTVTSAQKNPTAFYLCASSMGGGMSSPLHFGNGTRLTVT.

This clone was seen many times. The read ends 3 residues before the CDR3 terminus; that terminus is restored from the germline J gene. V and J are TRBV6-9 and TRBJ1-6; 7 bases fit TRBD1. CDR1 and CDR2 (germline): MNHGY, SVAAGI. Losses at the gene ends were 7 bases for V and 6 bases for J; bases not matched to a gene: 3. This CDR3 is 13 amino acids long. The CDR3 spells CASIGTANSPLHF. Partial CDR3 DNA: TGTGCCAGCATCGGGACAGCTAATTCACCC.

This clone was detected ten times or more. The CDR3 end is not reached by the read, which stops 3 residues before it; the germline J gene fills it in. The chain employs TRBV11-1 and TRBJ2-7, with TRBD1 identical over 7 bases. The germline V gene encodes CDR1 SGHAT and CDR2 FQDESV (reference sequence). V was pared by 4 bases and J by 2 bases, with 5 bases of the junction left unmatched. This CDR3 has 14 amino acids. Partial CDR3 DNA: TGTGCCAGCAGCTCAAAAACAGGGGCCTACGAG. Translating it yields CASSSKTGAYE. The CDR3 reads in full as CASSSKTGAYEQYF.

This clone was detected many times. The sequence runs out 3 residues before the end of the CDR3; the remainder is reconstructed from the germline J gene. J is TRBJ2-1 and V is TRBV18, with 10 bases fitting TRBD1. The CDR3 contains 17 residues. Germline CDR1 reads KGHSH; CDR2 reads LQKENI. J gave up 8 bases and V 6 bases, and 16 bases lay outside the gene matches. CDR3 sequence: CASSGADRGLYDHEQFF. Incomplete CDR3 DNA: TGTGCCAGCTCCGGGGCCGACAGGGGGCTCTATGACCATGAG.

The sample holds many counts of this clone. Read data end 3 residues before the CDR3 end; the end is taken from the germline J gene. The J gene is TRBJ2-5, the V gene TRBV5-4; 10 nucleotides match TRBD2. J was trimmed by 4 bases and V by 4 bases; bases with no gene match: 4. CDR3 length: 14 amino acids. The germline gives CDR1 SGHNT, CDR2 YYREEE (reference sequence). The CDR3 bases that were read are TGTGCCAGCAGCCCGTGGACTAGCGGAGAGACC. This codes for CASSPWTSGET. The entire CDR3 is CASSPWTSGETQYF. Using reference TRBV5-4 and TRBJ2-5 for the parts outside the CDR3, the full variable domain is ETGVTQSPTHLIKTRGQQVTLRCSSQSGHNTVSWYQQALGQGPQFIFQYYREEENGRGNFPPRFSGLQFPNYSSELNVNALELDDSALYLCASSPWTSGETQYFGPGTRLLVL.

This clone was counted at least ten times. The read falls 3 residues short of the CDR3 end, and the missing part is taken from the germline J gene. This chain links TRBV6-2 or TRBV6-3 with TRBJ2-3; D remains ambiguous. V was shortened by 0 bases and J by 2 bases, with 15 bases between the two germline ends. Per the germline V gene, CDR1 is MNHEY and CDR2 is SVGEGT. There are 17 residues in the CDR3. The CDR3 here is CASSYSIRRRNTDTQYF. Incomplete CDR3 DNA: TGTGCCAGCAGTTACTCGATACGGCGGAGAAACACAGATACG.

This clone has a count of ten or more. The CDR3 goes on 3 residues after the read ends, and that part is filled in from the germline J gene. The J gene is TRBJ2-3, the V gene TRBV6-2 or TRBV6-3, with 7 bases lining up with TRBD2. Germline CDR1 is MNHEY and CDR2 is SVGEGT. Trimming at V came to 7 bases and at J to 3 bases, leaving 4 bases not matched to a gene. The CDR3 totals 13 residues. Partial CDR3 DNA: TGTGCCAGCACTGGGACTATTACAGATACG. Translated: CASTGTITDT. In full, the CDR3 reads CASTGTITDTQYF.

This clone was counted many times. CDR3 DNA, as far as it was read: TGTGCCAGCAGTGGCGATTTGTTTCCTACCTACGAG. As protein: CASSGDLFPTYE. The entire CDR3 protein is CASSGDLFPTYEQYF. The chain carries TRBV6-1 and TRBJ2-7, with D unclear. The read ends 3 residues early relative to the CDR3; the germline J gene fills the gap. The CDR3 runs to 15 residues. Trimming left V 4 bases short and J 2 bases short, with 15 bases between. Germline V gene data show CDR1 as MNHNS and CDR2 as SASEGT.

This clone was recorded at least ten times. The CDR3 extends 3 residues past the end of the read, so its final part is completed from the germline J gene. J is TRBJ1-5 and V is TRBV7-9; D is perhaps TRBD1 (5 bases). V dropped 5 bases and J dropped 7 bases, with 12 bases sitting between them. The V gene's germline CDR1 is SEHNR and CDR2 FQNEAQ (reference sequence). The CDR3 is made up of 13 amino acids. The CDR3 here is CASSPGSQQPQHF. The DNA read from the CDR3 is TGTGCCAGCAGCCCAGGGTCCCAGCAGCCC.

This clone was counted many times. The sequence runs out 3 residues before the end of the CDR3; the remainder is reconstructed from the germline J gene. The chain combines TRBV20-1 with TRBJ2-5; 8 bases align to TRBD2. The V and J ends lost 3 bases and 2 bases, in that order; junction bases with no gene match: 5. CDR3 length: 14 amino acids. Germline assignment: CDR1 DFQATT and CDR2 SNEGSKA (reference sequence). Incomplete CDR3 DNA: TGCAGTGCTAGCCCTAGCGGGTGGCAAGAGACC. Translating it yields CSASPSGWQET. The whole CDR3 protein reads CSASPSGWQETQYF.

This clone has at least ten counts. The CDR3 end lies 3 residues beyond the end of the read and is filled in from the germline J gene. The chain employs TRBV5-1 and TRBJ2-7, with TRBD2 matching 11 bases. V shed 5 bases, J shed 3 bases, and the junction held 4 bases outside the gene matches. Germline V CDR1 and CDR2: SGHRS, YFSETQ. This CDR3 contains 14 residues. CDR3 residues: CASRTGLADYEQYF. The CDR3 bases that were read are TGCGCCAGCAGGACGGGACTAGCGGACTACGAG.